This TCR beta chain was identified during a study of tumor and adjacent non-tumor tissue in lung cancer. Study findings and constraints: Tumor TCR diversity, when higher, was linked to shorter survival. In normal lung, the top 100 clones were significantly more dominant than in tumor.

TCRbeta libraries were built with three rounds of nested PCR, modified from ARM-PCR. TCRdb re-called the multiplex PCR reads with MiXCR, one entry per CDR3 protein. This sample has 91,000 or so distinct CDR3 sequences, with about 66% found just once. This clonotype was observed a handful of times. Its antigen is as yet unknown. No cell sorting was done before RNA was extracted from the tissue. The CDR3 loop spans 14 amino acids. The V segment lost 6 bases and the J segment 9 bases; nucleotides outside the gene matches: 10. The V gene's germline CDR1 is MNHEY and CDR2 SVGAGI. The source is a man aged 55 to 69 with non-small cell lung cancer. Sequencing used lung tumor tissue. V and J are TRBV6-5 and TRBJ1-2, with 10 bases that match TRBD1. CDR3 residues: CASRMTGGNKRYTF. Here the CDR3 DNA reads TGTGCCAGCAGAATGACAGGGGGCAATAAGCGCTACACCTTC.